This TCR beta chain was captured in a study of early T cells in non-severe SARS-CoV-2 infection (TCRdb year 2021). Regarding the research as a whole: Because TCR sequencing relied on bulk RNA taken from unsorted whole blood, pairing of alpha and beta chains was not possible. The study at large found these results: VDJdb matching was skewed toward anti-spike CD8 responses, so virus-specific expansions were likely underestimated and private and CD4 specificities were missed.

Set within a cohort of healthcare workers in London, UK, this nested case-control study involved weekly PCR testing of nasopharyngeal swabs along with blood sampling. Healthcare workers were recruited between 23 and 31 March 2020, during the week of the UK lockdown, and were followed weekly for up to roughly 15 weeks. The library relied on 5' RACE. Instrument used: NextSeq 500. To correct for sequencing error and PCR bias, the TCR library protocol tagged individual cDNA molecules with unique molecular identifiers. Both TCR alpha and beta chains were sequenced, and tight co-correlation was observed between alpha and beta sequence abundances in each sample. The authors' analysis ran thus. Decombinator V4 was used to perform V gene, J gene and CDR3 annotation of TCR sequences. TCRs were defined as expanded if a significant change between any two time points was detected under a Poisson model with p below 0.0001. TCR abundances were normalised to the total number of TCRs sequenced in each sample and reported as counts per million. MAIT TCRs were defined by TRAV1-2 paired with TRAJ12, TRAJ20 or TRAJ33, and iNKT TCRs by TRAV10 paired with TRAJ18. VDJdb, accessed 1 November 2021, was searched for CMV, EBV and SARS-CoV-2 annotated TCRs, excluding TCRs annotated for multiple antigens. TCRdb reprocessed the public reads (quality trimming at Q25 with fastp, clone calling with MiXCR) and kept in-frame beta chains. Each CDR3 protein gets just one entry, which takes the most common genes and DNA from the rows behind it. TCRdb assigned the V and J calls; the authors' analysis was not used. In all, the sample holds fewer than 85,000 distinct CDR3 sequences, and about 16% of those were seen once. The top ten constitute about 3.1% of the sample.

Based on the germline V gene (reference sequence), the CDR1 and CDR2 sequences are DFQATT and SNEGSKA. Trimming removed 0 bases from V and 2 bases from J, leaving 19 bases between the germline ends. The CDR3 covers 17 residues, taking in both the cysteine and the phenylalanine. Only the CDR3 portion is preserved as DNA: 51 bases, with reading frame beginning at the first base. This clonotype came up a few times. Its antigen is currently not known. No per-base quality is available; no much larger clone lies one base away. Sequenced input: whole blood. The chain was built from TRBV20-1 and TRBJ2-5, with no confident D gene call. This TCR was recovered from an adult who was a healthcare worker with PCR-confirmed SARS-CoV-2 infection or an uninfected control (not recorded which). The DNA is TGCAGTGCTAGAGAGCCACTCCCCGACCTTGTTCAAGAGACCCAGTACTTC. Its translation is CSAREPLPDLVQETQYF.